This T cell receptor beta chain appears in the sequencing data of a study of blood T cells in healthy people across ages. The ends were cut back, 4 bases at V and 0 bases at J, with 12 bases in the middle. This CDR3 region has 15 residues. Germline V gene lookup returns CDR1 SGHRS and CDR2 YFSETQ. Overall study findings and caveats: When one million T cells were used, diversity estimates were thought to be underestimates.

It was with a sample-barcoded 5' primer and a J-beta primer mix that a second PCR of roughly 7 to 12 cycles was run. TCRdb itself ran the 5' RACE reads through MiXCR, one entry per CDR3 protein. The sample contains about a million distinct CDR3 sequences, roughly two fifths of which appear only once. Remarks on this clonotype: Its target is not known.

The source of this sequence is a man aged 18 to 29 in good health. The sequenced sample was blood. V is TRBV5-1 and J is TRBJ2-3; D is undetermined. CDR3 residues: CASSLRGGSTDTQYF. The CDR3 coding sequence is TGCGCCAGCAGCCTCCGTGGCGGTAGCACAGATACGCAGTATTTT.